The clone carrying this TCR beta chain was seen a single time. Its antigen remains unidentified. This CDR3 has 15 residues. Per the germline V gene, CDR1 is SGDLS and CDR2 is YYNGEE. Trimming removed 0 bases from V and 4 bases from J, with 14 bases in between. This entry belongs to a study of regulatory dendritic cells for organ transplantation. Study-wide results and limits: Naive T cells showed high diversity, memory cells less, memory CD8+ least.

Produced via immunoSEQ multiplex PCR; TCRdb's table is partial and in-frame only. The data hold 35,000 to 40,000 clones, with about 89% observed a single time. This TCR was sampled from a human donor in good health. This rearrangement joins TRBV9 to TRBJ2-7, with a possible D match to TRBD2 (5 bases). The sequenced sample consisted of naive CD8+ T cells from blood. Stated subset: CD45RA+ naive T cells. This CDR3 is CASSVDGGSSYEQYF. CDR3 coding DNA: TGTGCCAGCAGCGTAGATGGTGGGAGTAGTTACGAGCAGTACTTC.